Presented here are 6 T cell receptor beta chains from one specimen sequenced in a study of cytomegalovirus exposure and HLA in healthy donors. The PCR made use of 60 Vbeta and 13 Jbeta primers. Sequencing was performed with immunoSEQ multiplex PCR; in TCRdb, only in-frame clones are kept and a portion is missing. The sample consists of about 160,000 clones, around 74% of them appearing once. The sample consisted of PBMCs. The receptors derive from a female donor in good health and CMV-seronegative.

This clone was detected only a few times. The chain combines TRBV5-4 with TRBJ1-3; D gene ambiguous. This CDR3 spans 14 amino acids. V was pared by 4 bases and J by 2 bases, with 10 bases between. Germline V gene data show CDR1 as SGHNT and CDR2 as YYREEE (reference sequence). CDR3 residues: CASSPSVPGNTIYF. For the CDR3, the DNA is TGTGCCAGCAGCCCCTCAGTGCCTGGAAACACCATATATTTT.

The V and J genes are TRBV7-7 and TRBJ2-1; 7 nucleotides agree with TRBD2. The CDR3 contains 18 residues. Germline lookup yields CDR1 SSHAT and CDR2 FNYEAQ (reference sequence). V was pared by 2 bases and J by 0 bases, with 10 bases of the junction left unmatched. The CDR3 sequence: CASSLSARSGGSYNEQFF. The CDR3 DNA reads TGTGCCAGCAGCTTATCCGCTCGGTCGGGAGGCTCCTACAATGAGCAGTTCTTC.

V is TRBV15 and J is TRBJ1-2; possibly TRBD1 for D (6 bases). This CDR3 has 15 residues. Germline-derived CDR1 and CDR2 are LNHNV and YYDKDF (reference sequence). Between the trimmed V and J ends, which lost 2 bases and 8 bases, there was a span of 18 bases. CDR3 coding DNA: TGTGCCACCAGCAGATCCGCCGACAGGTTCCAAGGCTACACCTTC. Its protein is CATSRSADRFQGYTF.

This clone was seen a single time. This rearrangement joins TRBV5-4 to TRBJ2-7; 7 bases agree with TRBD1. Germline V gene lookup returns CDR1 SGHNT and CDR2 YYREEE (reference sequence). V dropped 3 bases and J dropped 2; count of bases not matched to a gene: 2. The CDR3 has 13 amino acids. This chain's CDR3 is CASSYRGPYEQYF. The CDR3 DNA follows: TGTGCCAGCAGCTACAGGGGTCCCTACGAGCAGTACTTC.

As DNA, the CDR3 is TGTGCCAGCTCACTCGCAGGGGGCGCCTCCACTAATGAAAAACTGTTTTTT. Amino acid sequence: CASSLAGGASTNEKLFF. The chain recombines TRBV18 with TRBJ1-4; 8 positions match TRBD1. The germline gives CDR1 KGHSH, CDR2 LQKENI. V shed 4 bases and J 2 bases; nucleotides not matched to a gene: 9. The CDR3 extends over 17 amino acids.

The CDR3: CASSPGHNNEQYF. CDR3 coding DNA: TGTGCCAGCAGCCCGGGACACAACAACGAGCAGTACTTC. The V call is TRBV7-2, the J call TRBJ2-7; perhaps TRBD1 as D (6 bases). The V end was cut by 5 bases, the J end by 5 bases, with 13 bases between. CDR3 length: 13 amino acids. Germline values: CDR1 SGHTA, CDR2 FQGNSA.